This T cell receptor beta chain derives from a study of CD8 T cell repertoires and HIV-1 epitope variants. TCRdb's table, derived via immunoSEQ multiplex PCR, lists solely in-frame clones and lacks some. The sample consists of several thousand clones, less than 75% of them appearing once. The V end was cut by 2 bases, the J end by 4 bases, with 10 bases between. CDR1 is SGHNT and CDR2 is YYREEE in the germline V gene (reference sequence). The CDR3 covers 14 residues. Worth noting for this clone: Its antigen remains unknown.

This chain uses TRBV5-4 with TRBJ2-1; D call uncertain. The sequence was obtained from a male donor with HIV. The sequenced sample was cultured CD8+ T cells derived from PBMCs. The DNA of the CDR3 is TGTGCCAGCAGCTTTTTGTATGGATACAATGAGCAGTTCTTC. Its translation is CASSFLYGYNEQFF.